The next 27 T cell receptor beta chains were all read from a single sample in a study of shared clonotypes between healthy human individuals. Data came from immunoSEQ multiplex PCR; TCRdb stores just in-frame clones and leaves some out. This sample has approximately 350,000 clones, with about 74% found just once. The sequencing input was memory CD4+ T cells sorted from blood. The subset is: CD45RA-negative fraction. Source of these receptors: a man between 25 and 39 years old in good health.

In nucleotides, the CDR3 is TGTGCCAGTAGTCCCCAGCGGACTAGCGGGAGGGCCAGGTACGAGCAGTACTTC. Translated: CASSPQRTSGRARYEQYF. The rearrangement links TRBV19 to TRBJ2-7; the match to TRBD2 covers 15 bases. This CDR3 region has 18 residues. Trimming cost V 5 bases and J 4 bases; bases outside gene matches: 12. Germline V CDR1 and CDR2: LNHDA, SQIVND (reference sequence). Complete variable domain (other parts from reference TRBV19 and TRBJ2-7): DGGITQSPKYLFRKEGQNVTLSCEQNLNHDAMYWYRQDPGQGLRLIYYSQIVNDFQKGDIAEGYSVSREKKESFPLTVTSAQKNPTAFYLCASSPQRTSGRARYEQYFGPGTRLTVT.

The CDR3 loop reads CASSSSTGGLETQYF. For the CDR3, the DNA is TGTGCCAGCTCATCCTCGACAGGGGGCTTAGAGACCCAGTACTTC. This rearrangement joins TRBV18 to TRBJ2-5; 10 bases agree with TRBD1. Germline V gene sequence: CDR1 KGHSH, CDR2 LQKENI. V was clipped by 5 bases and J by 4 bases; unmatched bases: 7. This CDR3 region has 15 residues.

This sequence joins TRBV19 and TRBJ1-3, with D perhaps TRBD1 (5 bases). CDR3 size: 18 residues. Germline V CDR1 and CDR2: LNHDA, SQIVND (reference sequence). With 6 bases removed from V and 0 bases from J, the gap between germline ends came to 21 bases. The CDR3 nucleotides are TGTGCCAGTAGCGTCCAACTTAATCCGGGACTCTCTGGAAACACCATATATTTT. Its protein product is CASSVQLNPGLSGNTIYF.

The chain couples TRBV7-9 to TRBJ2-3; D tentatively fits TRBD1 or TRBD2 (5 bases each). V lost 3 bases and J 2 bases, leaving 12 bases between the germline ends. The germline V gene encodes CDR1 SEHNR and CDR2 FQNEAQ (reference sequence). The CDR3 is 15 residues long. CDR3 in amino acids: CASSFDRGNTDTQYF. DNA for the CDR3: TGTGCCAGCAGCTTCGACAGAGGGAACACAGATACGCAGTATTTT. Looking up the rest from reference TRBV7-9 and TRBJ2-3 gives the full variable domain: DTGVSQNPRHKITKRGQNVTFRCDPISEHNRLYWYRQTLGQGPEFLTYFQNEAQLEKSRLLSDRFSAERPKGSFSTLEIQRTEQGDSAMYLCASSFDRGNTDTQYFGPGTRLTVL.

This clone was counted a single time. This chain joins TRBV9 and TRBJ2-1, with 9 bases lining up with TRBD2. V shed 0 bases and J 9 bases; nucleotides not matched to a gene: 7. Germline assignment: CDR1 SGDLS and CDR2 YYNGEE. The CDR3 contains 15 residues. The CDR3 DNA reads as TGTGCCAGCAGCGTAGATCCGCGGGAGGGCGGTGAGCAGTTCTTC. It yields the protein CASSVDPREGGEQFF.

The chain has TRBV7-9 and TRBJ1-2; possible D gene TRBD1, 6 bases. CDR1 SEHNR and CDR2 FQNEAQ come from the germline V gene (reference sequence). The V gene lost 1 base and the J gene lost 4 bases, with 13 bases spanning the gap. This CDR3 is 15 amino acids long. This CDR3 reads CASSLVPRGRYGYTF. For the CDR3, the DNA is TGTGCCAGCAGCTTAGTCCCCAGGGGCCGCTATGGCTACACCTTC.

The chain is built from TRBV7-8 and TRBJ1-5; TRBD1 aligns across 10 bases. The ends lost 5 bases at V and 5 bases at J; junction bases unmatched: 6. The CDR3 is 15 residues long. Germline V lookup: CDR1 SGHVS, CDR2 FQNEAQ. CDR3 DNA sequence: TGTGCCAGCAGCCCCGGGACAGGGGTAGATCAGCCCCAGCATTTT. Amino acid sequence: CASSPGTGVDQPQHF.

This clone was counted ten times or more. This chain joins TRBV5-1 and TRBJ1-3; TRBD1 is a possible D gene (6 bases). V dropped 4 bases and J dropped 2 bases, with 22 bases sitting between them. CDR1 and CDR2 from the germline V gene are SGHRS and YFSETQ. The CDR3 covers 18 residues. CDR3 sequence: CASSATWTGRTAGNTIYF. The CDR3 DNA reads as TGCGCCAGCAGCGCAACTTGGACGGGGCGGACAGCTGGAAACACCATATATTTT.

In its sample, this clone was seen a few times. V gene TRBV7-3 combines with J gene TRBJ2-1; possibly TRBD2 for D (5 bases). The CDR3 totals 14 residues. The ends were cut back, 5 bases at V and 9 bases at J, with 17 bases in the middle. Germline V gene data show CDR1 as SGHTA and CDR2 as FQGTGA. Written as DNA, the CDR3 is TGTGCCAGCAGCCTCAATACTAGGACGAGTGAGCAGTTCTTC. It is translated as CASSLNTRTSEQFF.

This chain connects TRBV6-5 to TRBJ2-7; TRBD1 matches 7 bases. This CDR3 is 13 amino acids long. The V gene's germline CDR1 is MNHEY and CDR2 SVGAGI. V lost 8 bases, J lost 3 bases, and 7 bases stayed unmatched. CDR3 region: CASSDNRGYEQYF. As DNA, the CDR3 is TGTGCCAGCTCGGACAACAGGGGCTACGAGCAGTACTTC.

The gene calls are TRBV11-2 and TRBJ1-1, with D maybe TRBD1 (5 bases). This CDR3 has 14 amino acids. Between the trimmed V and J ends, which lost 2 bases and 1 base, there was a span of 8 bases. Germline assignment: CDR1 SGHAT and CDR2 FQNNGV. CDR3 nucleotides: TGTGCCAGCAGCTTAATGGACAAGAACACTGAAGCTTTCTTT. Translation gives CASSLMDKNTEAFF. The full variable domain, its missing parts supplied by reference TRBV11-2 and TRBJ1-1, is EAGVAQSPRYKIIEKRQSVAFWCNPISGHATLYWYQQILGQGPKLLIQFQNNGVVDDSQLPKDRFSAERLKGVDSTLKIQPAKLEDSAVYLCASSLMDKNTEAFFGQGTRLTVV.

This clone came up once. The gene calls are TRBV2 and TRBJ2-5, with a possible D match to TRBD2 (6 bases). The CDR3 is 14 residues long. The V and J ends lost 2 bases and 4 bases respectively, with 11 bases between them. CDR1 SNHLY and CDR2 FYNNEI come from the germline V gene. The CDR3, as DNA: TGTGCCAGCAGTGAACGCAGTAGCGGAGAGACCCAGTACTTC. Translating gives CASSERSSGETQYF.

This clone was found a few times. This sample includes further DNA sequences coding for the same CDR3. The chain joins TRBV7-3 to TRBJ2-7; tentatively, D is TRBD1 (5 bases). V lost 2 bases to trimming and J lost 0 bases, with 5 bases between them. The CDR3 is made up of 13 amino acids. Germline V gene sequence: CDR1 SGHTA, CDR2 FQGTGA. The CDR3 region has the DNA TGTGCCAGCAGCTTAGGGGCCTCCTACGAGCAGTACTTC. Translating it yields CASSLGASYEQYF.

The V call is TRBV7-6, the J call TRBJ1-2, with TRBD1 as a possible D gene (5 bases). The CDR3 is 13 residues long. CDR1 and CDR2 from the germline V gene are SGHVS and FNYEAQ. The V gene lost 2 bases and the J gene lost 4 bases, with 8 bases spanning the gap. The CDR3 region is CASSLNQGYGYTF. DNA for the CDR3: TGTGCCAGCAGCTTAAACCAGGGCTATGGCTACACCTTC.

The chain combines TRBV5-4 with TRBJ1-5; weak D call: TRBD1 (5 bases). From germline, CDR1 is SGHNT and CDR2 YYREEE (reference sequence). Trimming left V 4 bases short and J 7 bases short, with 6 bases between. The length of the CDR3 is 11 residues. CDR3 in amino acids: CASSRGQPQHF. Written as DNA, the CDR3 is TGTGCCAGCAGCCGGGGCCAGCCCCAGCATTTT.

This clone has more than one count but fewer than ten. The gene calls are TRBV7-6 and TRBJ2-7, with D perhaps matching TRBD2 (6 bases). This CDR3 is 14 amino acids long. Trimming pared 4 bases from V and 2 bases from J, leaving 12 bases between. CDR1 SGHVS and CDR2 FNYEAQ come from the germline V gene. The CDR3: CASSYSRLAYEQYF. DNA for the CDR3: TGTGCCAGCAGCTATAGTAGACTAGCCTACGAGCAGTACTTC.

The chain joins TRBV7-2 to TRBJ2-7; 11 bases are a match to TRBD1. The CDR3 has 19 residues. V dropped 1 base and J dropped 3; count of bases not matched to a gene: 14. Germline V CDR1 and CDR2: SGHTA, FQGNSA. CDR3 in DNA: TGTGCCAGCAGCTTAGAGGACAGGGGGCAGGGGCGGCCCTTCTACGAGCAGTACTTC. As protein: CASSLEDRGQGRPFYEQYF.

The rearrangement joins TRBV2 to TRBJ2-5, with D possibly matching TRBD2 (5 bases). V lost 0 bases and J lost 5, with 22 bases in between. The CDR3 covers 18 residues. CDR1 is SNHLY and CDR2 is FYNNEI in the germline V gene. The CDR3 sequence is CASSEAFGVGARGETQYF. CDR3 coding DNA: TGTGCCAGCAGTGAAGCCTTTGGGGTAGGCGCCCGAGGGGAGACCCAGTACTTC.

The V gene is TRBV29-1, the J gene TRBJ2-1, with TRBD2 matching 10 bases. This CDR3 is 13 amino acids long. Trimming took 6 bases from V and 10 from J; bases not matched to a gene: 9. Germline V lookup: CDR1 SQVTM, CDR2 ANQGSEA. The CDR3 is CSVGAGGPREQFF. The CDR3 nucleotides are TGCAGCGTGGGAGCGGGAGGGCCGCGGGAGCAGTTCTTC.

The chain recombines TRBV7-2 with TRBJ1-5; a possible D gene is TRBD1 (6 bases). From germline, CDR1 is SGHTA and CDR2 FQGNSA. V lost 5 bases and J 9 bases, leaving 14 bases between the germline ends. This CDR3 spans 13 amino acids. The DNA for the CDR3 is TGTGCCAGCAGCCCCTGGGGGCGAGGGCCCCAGCATTTT. It translates to CASSPWGRGPQHF.

This clone was detected only once. The chain carries TRBV7-8 and TRBJ1-3; TRBD1 might be the D (5 bases). Deletions cut 5 bases from V and 4 bases from J, with 12 bases between. Germline V CDR1 and CDR2: SGHVS, FQNEAQ. The CDR3 consists of 14 residues. CDR3 in DNA: TGTGCCAGCAGCCCCCGGGACCGAGGAAACACCATATATTTT. This translates into CASSPRDRGNTIYF. The complete variable domain, with remaining parts taken from reference TRBV7-8 and TRBJ1-3, reads GAGVSQSPRYKVAKRGQDVALRCDPISGHVSLFWYQQALGQGPEFLTYFQNEAQLDKSGLPSDRFFAERPEGSVSTLKIQRTQQEDSAVYLCASSPRDRGNTIYFGEGSWLTVV.

This chain links TRBV6-6 with TRBJ2-5; a possible D gene is TRBD2 (5 bases). This CDR3 contains 14 residues. V was cut by 0 bases and J by 2 bases, with 7 bases left in between. The V gene's germline CDR1 is MNHNY and CDR2 SVGAGI (reference sequence). The DNA of the CDR3 is TGTGCCAGCAGTTACTCAGAGCGGCAAGAGACCCAGTACTTC. It yields the protein CASSYSERQETQYF.

The chain couples TRBV5-1 to TRBJ1-1; TRBD1 agrees at 7 bases. With V trimmed by 4 bases and J by 1 base, 1 base remained unmatched. The CDR3 has 13 residues. The germline V gene encodes CDR1 SGHRS and CDR2 YFSETQ. This CDR3 reads CASSRTGNTEAFF. The DNA of the CDR3 is TGCGCCAGCAGCAGGACAGGGAACACTGAAGCTTTCTTT.

DNA for the CDR3: TGTGCCAGCAGCGTTAACACAGATACGCAGTATTTT. As protein: CASSVNTDTQYF. The chain couples TRBV9 to TRBJ2-3; the D is unclear. Trimming stripped 2 bases from V and 2 bases from J, with 3 bases between. The CDR3 covers 12 residues. Germline V gene data show CDR1 as SGDLS and CDR2 as YYNGEE.

The rearrangement uses TRBV29-1 and TRBJ2-1, with 7 positions matching TRBD2. Germline V CDR1 and CDR2: SQVTM, ANQGSEA. The ends lost 4 bases at V and 3 bases at J; junction bases unmatched: 3. This CDR3 has 13 residues. The CDR3 spells CSVVSSGYNEQFF. For the CDR3, the DNA is TGCAGCGTTGTCTCTAGCGGCTACAATGAGCAGTTCTTC.

The rearrangement joins TRBV6-5 to TRBJ2-1; 7 nucleotides match TRBD1. The J segment lost 9 bases and the V segment lost 2 bases, leaving 7 bases of the junction unmatched. CDR1 MNHEY and CDR2 SVGAGI come from the germline V gene. The CDR3 loop spans 14 amino acids. The CDR3 region is CASSYGTATFEQFF. CDR3 in DNA: TGTGCCAGCAGTTACGGGACAGCCACGTTTGAGCAGTTCTTC.

The chain combines TRBV9 with TRBJ2-7; D perhaps matches TRBD1 (6 bases). The CDR3 runs 13 residues. The ends were cut back, 4 bases at V and 5 bases at J, with 13 bases in the middle. Per germline, CDR1 SGDLS and CDR2 YYNGEE. In DNA form, the CDR3 reads TGTGCCAGCAGCCTTCCAGGGGTCCACGAGCAGTACTTC. This encodes CASSLPGVHEQYF.